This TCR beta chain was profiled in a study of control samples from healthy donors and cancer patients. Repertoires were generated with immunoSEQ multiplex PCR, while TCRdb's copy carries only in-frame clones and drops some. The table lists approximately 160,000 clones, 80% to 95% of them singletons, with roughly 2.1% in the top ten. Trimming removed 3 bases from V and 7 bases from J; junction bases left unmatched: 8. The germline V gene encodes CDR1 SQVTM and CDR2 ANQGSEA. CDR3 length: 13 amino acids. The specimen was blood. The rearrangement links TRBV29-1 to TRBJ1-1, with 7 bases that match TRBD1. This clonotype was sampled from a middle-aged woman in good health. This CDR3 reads CSVDVRGENEAFF. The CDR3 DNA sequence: TGCAGCGTTGATGTCAGGGGGGAGAATGAAGCTTTCTTT.